These T cell receptor beta chains were read from a single sample in a study of shared clonotypes between healthy human individuals. Generated by immunoSEQ multiplex PCR, the TCRdb table keeps only in-frame clones and is missing some. The sample shows hundreds of thousands of clones, about 95% of them seen only once. Sequencing was done on a sample of naive CD8+ T cells sorted from blood. The origin of the receptors is a woman in her twenties or thirties in good health. Each CDR3 is given with its conserved first and last residue. Each record gives: J gene, D gene, clone size, V gene, CDR3 DNA, CDR3 protein. A D gene is named only where the DNA matches it firmly. Only part of the rows carry a size: once, few, many, or a class if the clone is expanded.

>TRBJ2-1|TRBD2|.|TRBV9
TGTGCCAGCAGCGTAGGCGGGAGACCCTACAATGAGCAGTTCTTC
CASSVGGRPYNEQFF
>TRBJ2-5|.|.|TRBV10-1
TGCGCCAGCAGTGAGCCGGGGTACCAAGAGACCCAGTACTTC
CASSEPGYQETQYF
>TRBJ2-7|.|.|TRBV29-1
TGCAGCGTTACGGCTGAACCCACCTACGAGCAGTACTTC
CSVTAEPTYEQYF
>TRBJ2-7|.|.|TRBV5-1
TGCGCCAGCAGCTTGGTAATCGCGGGATCATCCTACGAGCAGTACTTC
CASSLVIAGSSYEQYF
>TRBJ2-3|TRBD1|.|TRBV7-3
TGTGCCAGCAGCTCCGGGACAGGGGTGGAAGATACGCAGTATTTT
CASSSGTGVEDTQYF
>TRBJ1-5|TRBD1|.|TRBV19
TGTGCCAGTACCGTAGGTCGGGACAGGGGGTATAATCAGCCCCAGCATTTT
CASTVGRDRGYNQPQHF
>TRBJ1-1|.|few|TRBV5-4
TGTGCCAGCAGCTTGGATGCTGAAGCTTTCTTT
CASSLDAEAFF
>TRBJ2-7|.|.|TRBV28
TGTGCCAGCAGTTTAGGTCCAGGGGTAAGCTACGAGCAGTACTTC
CASSLGPGVSYEQYF
>TRBJ2-1|TRBD2|once|TRBV7-8
TGTGCCAGCAGCCTCAGACTAGCGGGAGCCATCAATGAGCAGTTCTTC
CASSLRLAGAINEQFF
>TRBJ2-1|.|.|TRBV5-1
TGCGCCAGCGGAGAATCCCGCAGGGTGGATGAGCAGTTCTTC
CASGESRRVDEQFF